Presented here are 13 T cell receptor beta chains from one specimen sequenced in a study of shared clonotypes between healthy human individuals. Naive CD8 cells, CD45RO-negative and positively selected for CCR7, excluded terminally differentiated effector memory CD45RA+ cells. Profiling relied on immunoSEQ multiplex PCR, and the TCRdb table lists in-frame clones only, not all of them. The sample records over 2 million clones, about 95% being singletons. Sequences were obtained from naive CD8+ T cells sorted from blood. The receptors here all came from a man younger than 30 in good health.

The V call is TRBV11-2, the J call TRBJ2-1, with TRBD2 matching over 7 bases. This CDR3 region has 16 residues. Germline trimming cut 4 bases from V and 4 bases from J; bases unmatched to any gene: 10. Germline loops: CDR1 SGHAT, CDR2 FQNNGV. CDR3 in amino acids: CASSSPRGGSYNEQFF. DNA for the CDR3: TGTGCCAGCAGCTCCCCAAGGGGCGGGAGTTACAATGAGCAGTTCTTC.

The CDR3 DNA follows: TGTGCCAGCAGCTCCGTGGGGGCCCATAACTATGGCTACACCTTC. Protein sequence: CASSSVGAHNYGYTF. This sequence joins TRBV9 and TRBJ1-2, with D possibly matching TRBD1 (6 bases). CDR1 SGDLS and CDR2 YYNGEE come from the germline V gene. CDR3 length: 15 amino acids. With 4 bases removed from V and 1 base from J, the gap between germline ends came to 14 bases.

V is TRBV28 and J is TRBJ2-7, with 10 bases aligning to TRBD1. Per germline, CDR1 MDHEN and CDR2 SYDVKM. J lost 4 bases, V lost 7 bases, and 7 bases had no gene match. The CDR3 totals 14 residues. The CDR3 bases are TGTGCCAGCATCCCTCCGGGACAGGGGTACGAGCAGTACTTC. Encoded protein: CASIPPGQGYEQYF.

V and J are TRBV4-3 and TRBJ2-7; no clear D gene. The germline V and J ends were trimmed by 2 bases and 9 bases, with 17 bases remaining between them. In germline, CDR1 is LGHNA, CDR2 YSLEER. The CDR3 loop spans 14 amino acids. CDR3: CASSQSTPSLGQYF. The CDR3 bases are TGCGCCAGCAGCCAATCTACTCCATCGCTAGGGCAGTACTTC.

Note on this clone: Different DNA sequences within this sample yield the same CDR3. This rearrangement joins TRBV9 to TRBJ2-1, with 7 nucleotides matching TRBD2. Germline loops: CDR1 SGDLS, CDR2 YYNGEE. The length of the CDR3 is 13 residues. The V gene end was trimmed by 7 bases and the J gene end by 3 bases; junction bases not matched to a gene: 4. The CDR3 is CASSGGGYNEQFF. The CDR3 region has the DNA TGTGCCAGCTCTGGCGGGGGCTACAATGAGCAGTTCTTC. Full variable domain (remainder filled in from reference TRBV9 and TRBJ2-1): DSGVTQTPKHLITATGQRVTLRCSPRSGDLSVYWYQQSLDQGLQFLIQYYNGEERAKGNILERFSAQQFPDLHSELNLSSLELGDSALYFCASSGGGYNEQFFGPGTRLTVL.

Remarks on this clone: The same CDR3 also results from other DNA sequences found in this sample. This chain joins TRBV4-1 and TRBJ2-7, with TRBD1 matching over 9 bases. The V gene end was trimmed by 1 base and the J gene end by 3 bases; junction bases not matched to a gene: 4. The CDR3 consists of 15 residues. CDR1 and CDR2 (germline): MGHRA, YSYEKL. DNA of the CDR3: TGCGCCAGCAGCCAAGTTACAGGGGGCGGCTACGAGCAGTACTTC. Amino acids: CASSQVTGGGYEQYF.

As for this clone: The same CDR3 can be traced to other DNA sequences in this sample. The gene calls are TRBV27 and TRBJ2-7; 8 bases map to TRBD2. The J segment lost 4 bases and the V segment lost 0 bases, leaving 8 bases of the junction unmatched. The CDR3 totals 16 residues. Germline CDR1 MNHEY, CDR2 SMNVEV (reference sequence). CDR3 in DNA: TGTGCCAGCAGTTTATCGAGCGGGACTAGAACTTACGAGCAGTACTTC. It yields the protein CASSLSSGTRTYEQYF.

The CDR3 nucleotides read TGTGCCAGCAGCTCCACCGGGACCACGGGGGAGACCCAGTACTTC. This translates into CASSSTGTTGETQYF. V and J are TRBV7-3 and TRBJ2-5; D may be TRBD1 or TRBD2 (5 bases each). V was shortened by 4 bases and J by 5 bases, with 17 bases between the two germline ends. The CDR3 sequence is 15 residues long. Germline V CDR1 and CDR2: SGHTA, FQGTGA.

The V gene is TRBV13, the J gene TRBJ2-2; D might be TRBD1 or TRBD2, each matching 6 bases. V lost 5 bases and J 5 bases, leaving 9 bases between the germline ends. The germline V gene encodes CDR1 PRHDT and CDR2 FYEKMQ (reference sequence). This CDR3 has 13 residues. CDR3 loop: CASSPGATGELFF. The CDR3 coding sequence is TGTGCCAGCAGCCCGGGGGCGACCGGGGAGCTGTTTTTT.

Concerning this clone: Other DNA sequences of this sample code for an identical CDR3. The chain links TRBV20-1 to TRBJ2-7; D is ambiguous. The CDR3 is 11 amino acids. Germline V gene data show CDR1 as DFQATT and CDR2 as SNEGSKA (reference sequence). V lost 4 bases and J 2 bases, leaving 6 bases between the germline ends. CDR3 protein: CSATRAYEQYF. The CDR3 nucleotides read TGCAGTGCTACCAGAGCCTACGAGCAGTACTTC.

This sequence joins TRBV29-1 and TRBJ2-7, with D perhaps matching TRBD1 (5 bases). Germline V gives CDR1 SQVTM, CDR2 ANQGSEA. The V and J ends lost 7 bases and 6 bases respectively, with 13 bases between them. This CDR3 is built from 11 residues. This CDR3 is CSGQRGGEQYF. The CDR3 DNA reads as TGCAGCGGGCAAAGGGGTGGCGAGCAGTACTTC.

The chain links TRBV9 to TRBJ2-2, with 8 bases lining up with TRBD2. This CDR3 contains 16 residues. Germline CDR1 reads SGDLS; CDR2 reads YYNGEE. V lost 1 base and J lost 5; bases outside the gene matches: 7. The CDR3 loop reads CASSVLLAGGTGELFF. The CDR3 region has the DNA TGTGCCAGCAGCGTACTTCTGGCGGGGGGAACCGGGGAGCTGTTTTTT.

The V and J genes are TRBV27 and TRBJ2-7, with 10 nucleotides matching TRBD1. CDR1 and CDR2 (germline): MNHEY, SMNVEV (reference sequence). The CDR3 has 15 residues. After removal of 6 bases from V and 3 bases from J, the junction contained 8 bases not matched to a gene. The CDR3 DNA sequence: TGTGCCAGCAGCCTCACCGGGACAGGGGACTACGAGCAGTACTTC. It codes for CASSLTGTGDYEQYF.